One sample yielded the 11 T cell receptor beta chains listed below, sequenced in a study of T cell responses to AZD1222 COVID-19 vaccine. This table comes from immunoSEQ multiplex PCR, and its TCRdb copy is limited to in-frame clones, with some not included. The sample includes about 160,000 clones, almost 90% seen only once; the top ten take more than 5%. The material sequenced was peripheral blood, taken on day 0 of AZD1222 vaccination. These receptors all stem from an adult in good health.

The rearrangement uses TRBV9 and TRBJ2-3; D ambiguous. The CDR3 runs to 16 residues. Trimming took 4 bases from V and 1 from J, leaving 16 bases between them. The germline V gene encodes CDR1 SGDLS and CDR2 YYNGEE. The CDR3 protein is CASSPRAAWGTDTQYF. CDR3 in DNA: TGTGCCAGCAGCCCCCGGGCAGCTTGGGGCACAGATACGCAGTATTTT.

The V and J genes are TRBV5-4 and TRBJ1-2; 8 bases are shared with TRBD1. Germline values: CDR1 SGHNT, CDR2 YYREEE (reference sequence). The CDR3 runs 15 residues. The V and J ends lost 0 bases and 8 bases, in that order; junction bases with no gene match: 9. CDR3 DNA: TGTGCCAGCAGCTTGGTGTCAGGGGGCGCTGGAGGCTACACCTTC. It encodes CASSLVSGGAGGYTF.

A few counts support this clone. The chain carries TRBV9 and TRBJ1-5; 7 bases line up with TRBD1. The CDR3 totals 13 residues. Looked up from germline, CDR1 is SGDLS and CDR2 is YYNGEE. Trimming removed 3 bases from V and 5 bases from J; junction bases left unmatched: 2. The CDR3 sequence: CASSGTGYQPQHF. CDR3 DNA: TGTGCCAGCAGCGGGACAGGTTATCAGCCCCAGCATTTT.

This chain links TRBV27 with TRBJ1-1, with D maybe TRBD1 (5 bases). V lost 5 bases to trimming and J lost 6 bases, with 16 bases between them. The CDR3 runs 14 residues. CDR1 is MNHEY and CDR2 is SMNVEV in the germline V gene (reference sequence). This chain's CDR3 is CASSRPGFDAEAFF. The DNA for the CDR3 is TGTGCCAGCAGTCGACCAGGGTTTGACGCTGAAGCTTTCTTT.

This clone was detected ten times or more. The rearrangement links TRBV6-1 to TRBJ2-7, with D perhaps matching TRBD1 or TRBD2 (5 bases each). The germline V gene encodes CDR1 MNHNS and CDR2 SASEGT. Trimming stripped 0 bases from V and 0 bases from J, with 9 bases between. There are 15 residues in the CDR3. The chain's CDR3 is CASSEAAGSSYEQYF. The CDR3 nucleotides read TGTGCCAGCAGTGAAGCGGCAGGGAGCTCCTACGAGCAGTACTTC.

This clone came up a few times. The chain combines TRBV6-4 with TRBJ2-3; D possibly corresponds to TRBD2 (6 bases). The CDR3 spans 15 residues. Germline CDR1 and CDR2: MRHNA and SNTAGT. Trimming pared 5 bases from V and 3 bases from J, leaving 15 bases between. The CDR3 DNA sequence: TGTGCCAGCAGTTCGGAGAATGGGGGGACAGATACGCAGTATTTT. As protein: CASSSENGGTDTQYF.

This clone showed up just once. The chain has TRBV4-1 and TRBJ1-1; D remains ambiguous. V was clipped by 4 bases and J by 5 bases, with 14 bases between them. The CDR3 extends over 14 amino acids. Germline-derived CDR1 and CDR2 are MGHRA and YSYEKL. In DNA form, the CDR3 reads TGCGCCAGCAGCCGAGAAGCTTACCAGACTGAAGCTTTCTTT. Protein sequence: CASSREAYQTEAFF.

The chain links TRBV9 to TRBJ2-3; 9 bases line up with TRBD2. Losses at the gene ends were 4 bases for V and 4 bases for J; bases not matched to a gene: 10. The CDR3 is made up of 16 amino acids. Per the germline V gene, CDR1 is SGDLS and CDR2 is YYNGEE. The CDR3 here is CASSLASGGHADTQYF. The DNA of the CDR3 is TGTGCCAGCAGCCTTGCCAGCGGGGGGCACGCAGATACGCAGTATTTT.

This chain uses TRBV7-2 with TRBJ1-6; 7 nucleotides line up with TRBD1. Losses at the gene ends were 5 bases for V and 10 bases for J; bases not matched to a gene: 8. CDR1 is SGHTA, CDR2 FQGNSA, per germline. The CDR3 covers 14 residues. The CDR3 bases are TGTGCCAGCAGCATCGGACAGGATGTCTCACCCCTCCACTTT. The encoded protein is CASSIGQDVSPLHF.

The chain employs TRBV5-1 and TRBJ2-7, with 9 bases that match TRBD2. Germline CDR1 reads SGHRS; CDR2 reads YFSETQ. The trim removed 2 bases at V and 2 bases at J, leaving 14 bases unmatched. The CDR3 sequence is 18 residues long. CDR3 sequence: CASSLRPNSGSNAYEQYF. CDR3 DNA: TGCGCCAGCAGCTTAAGACCCAATAGCGGGAGTAATGCCTACGAGCAGTACTTC.

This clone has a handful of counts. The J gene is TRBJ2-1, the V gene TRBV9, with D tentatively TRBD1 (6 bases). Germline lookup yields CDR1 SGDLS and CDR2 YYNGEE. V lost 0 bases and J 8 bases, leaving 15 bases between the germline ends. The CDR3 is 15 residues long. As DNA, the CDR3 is TGTGCCAGCAGCGTAGAAGGCACAGGGTGGGATGAGCAGTTCTTC. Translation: CASSVEGTGWDEQFF.